Each of the 28 T cell receptor beta chains below was sequenced from the same sample in a study of blood T cell repertoires in COVID-19. TCRdb's copy holds only in-frame clones and misses some; the assay was immunoSEQ multiplex PCR. The sample has just under 65,000 clones, roughly 85% seen once. Input material: peripheral blood. The receptors here all came from a man aged 40-55 years with acute or convalescent COVID-19.

V gene TRBV4-1 combines with J gene TRBJ1-1; D may be TRBD1 (6 bases). CDR1 is MGHRA and CDR2 is YSYEKL in the germline V gene. This CDR3 has 15 residues. V was cut by 1 base and J by 1 base, with 10 bases left in between. As DNA, the CDR3 is TGCGCCAGCAGCCAAGCCCTGACAGGGAACACTGAAGCTTTCTTT. Translated: CASSQALTGNTEAFF.

This clone appeared once. The chain recombines TRBV2 with TRBJ1-4, with D hard to call. The CDR3 totals 15 residues. Germline CDR1 is SNHLY and CDR2 is FYNNEI. V was pared by 8 bases and J by 5 bases, with 18 bases between. CDR3 loop: CASSVPRGVNEKLFF. CDR3 DNA sequence: TGTGCCAGCTCCGTACCCCGGGGTGTAAATGAAAAACTGTTTTTT.

V gene TRBV19 combines with J gene TRBJ1-4; 10 bases agree with TRBD1. The CDR3 totals 18 residues. V was pared by 4 bases and J by 0 bases, with 8 bases of the junction left unmatched. The germline gives CDR1 LNHDA, CDR2 SQIVND (reference sequence). CDR3 sequence (DNA): TGTGCCAGTAGTAGGGGACAGGGGAAAGGTGCAACTAATGAAAAACTGTTTTTT. Residues: CASSRGQGKGATNEKLFF.

In regard to this clone: Different DNA sequences within this sample yield the same CDR3. This chain links TRBV6-5 with TRBJ1-2; 7 bases are a match to TRBD1. CDR1 and CDR2 (germline): MNHEY, SVGAGI. The CDR3 contains 12 residues. Losses at the gene ends were 6 bases for V and 8 bases for J; bases not matched to a gene: 6. The CDR3: CASRLQGGGYTF. The CDR3 DNA follows: TGTGCCAGCAGACTACAAGGGGGCGGCTACACCTTC.

The J gene is TRBJ1-4, the V gene TRBV30; unclear D gene. The CDR3 length is 13 residues. Germline V gene lookup returns CDR1 GTSNPN and CDR2 SVGIG (reference sequence). Trimming took off 2 bases at V and 8 bases at J, with 12 bases between the two ends. CDR3 protein: CAWSRPVEEKLFF. CDR3 DNA: TGTGCCTGGAGTCGCCCGGTCGAGGAAAAACTGTTTTTT. Filled out from reference TRBV30 and TRBJ1-4, the complete variable domain reads SQTIHQWPATLVQPVGSPLSLECTVEGTSNPNLYWYRQAAGRGLQLLFYSVGIGQISSEVPQNLSASRPQDRQFILSSKKLLLSDSGFYLCAWSRPVEEKLFFGSGTQLSVL.

This clone was detected only once. This chain connects TRBV3-1 (or the pseudogene TRBV3-2) to TRBJ1-1; D unclear. The germline V gene has CDR1 LGHDT and CDR2 YNNKEL (reference sequence). Trimming removed 1 base at V and 6 bases at J, with 12 bases between. The CDR3 extends over 14 amino acids. The CDR3 region has the DNA TGTGCCAGCAGCCAAGTCGTCCCCCCGGCTGAAGCTTTCTTT. This translates into CASSQVVPPAEAFF.

With respect to this clone: This specimen includes other DNA sequences encoding the same CDR3. This chain links TRBV6-2 or TRBV6-3 with TRBJ1-1, with D hard to call. The V and J ends lost 2 bases and 5 bases respectively, with 12 bases between them. Germline CDR1 reads MNHEY; CDR2 reads SVGEGT. The CDR3 loop spans 14 amino acids. The CDR3 here is CASSYVGLRTEAFF. The CDR3 region has the DNA TGTGCCAGCAGTTACGTAGGTTTGAGGACTGAAGCTTTCTTT.

The chain is built from TRBV19 and TRBJ2-1; 12 bases fit TRBD2. CDR3 size: 16 residues. V lost 4 bases, J lost 9 bases, and 10 bases stayed unmatched. Germline V lookup: CDR1 LNHDA, CDR2 SQIVND (reference sequence). CDR3 protein: CASSTPLAGGQGEQFF. CDR3 DNA: TGTGCCAGTAGTACCCCCCTAGCGGGGGGGCAGGGTGAGCAGTTCTTC.

The chain joins TRBV15 to TRBJ1-5; 10 positions match TRBD1. This CDR3 is built from 16 residues. Germline V gene sequence: CDR1 LNHNV, CDR2 YYDKDF (reference sequence). V dropped 3 bases and J dropped 4; count of bases not matched to a gene: 6. The CDR3 protein is CATSRNPGQGNQPQHF. In nucleotides, the CDR3 is TGTGCCACCAGCAGGAACCCGGGACAGGGGAATCAGCCCCAGCATTTT. Full variable domain (outside the CDR3, taken from reference TRBV15 and TRBJ1-5): DAMVIQNPRYQVTQFGKPVTLSCSQTLNHNVMYWYQQKSSQAPKLLFHYYDKDFNNEADTPDNFQSRRPNTSFCFLDIRSPGLGDTAMYLCATSRNPGQGNQPQHFGDGTRLSIL.

The V call is TRBV4-1, the J call TRBJ1-2, with a tentative D call TRBD1 (6 bases). The CDR3 sequence is 16 residues long. V was shortened by 3 bases and J by 3 bases, with 17 bases between the two germline ends. Germline CDR1 and CDR2: MGHRA and YSYEKL. CDR3 DNA sequence: TGCGCCAGCAGCCACCCACAGGGCCTATACGACTATGGCTACACCTTC. The encoded protein is CASSHPQGLYDYGYTF.

The chain has TRBV5-8 and TRBJ1-2, with 8 bases identical to TRBD1. This CDR3 contains 16 residues. Germline-derived CDR1 and CDR2 are SGHTS and YDEGEE. Trimming at V came to 4 bases and at J to 7 bases, leaving 15 bases not matched to a gene. The CDR3 DNA reads as TGTGCCAGCAGCCGGAGTGGGACAGGTGGTTCGGGTGGCTACACCTTC. Its protein is CASSRSGTGGSGGYTF.

This clone was observed a single time. The chain joins TRBV5-1 to TRBJ2-5; D remains unclear. This CDR3 contains 13 residues. Trimming removed 2 bases from V and 2 bases from J, with 7 bases in between. Germline V gene data show CDR1 as SGHRS and CDR2 as YFSETQ. In DNA form, the CDR3 reads TGCGCCAGCAGCTTAAGAGCGCAAGAGACCCAGTACTTC. The encoded protein is CASSLRAQETQYF.

V gene TRBV6-5 combines with J gene TRBJ2-1, with TRBD2 as a possible D gene (5 bases). Looked up from germline, CDR1 is MNHEY and CDR2 is SVGAGI. The CDR3 length is 11 residues. V was cut by 6 bases and J by 12 bases, with 12 bases left in between. This CDR3 reads CASSTLGRQFF. The CDR3 coding sequence is TGTGCCAGCAGCACGTTGGGGAGGCAGTTCTTC.

There are a few counts of this clone. The chain employs TRBV5-5 and TRBJ2-7, with D hard to call. Per germline, CDR1 SGHKS and CDR2 YYEKEE (reference sequence). The V end was cut by 5 bases, the J end by 6 bases, with 12 bases between. CDR3 length equals 12 residues. The DNA for the CDR3 is TGTGCCAGCAGTGCTTCAGTGGCCGAGCAGTACTTC. Residues: CASSASVAEQYF. Variable domain in full (rest from reference TRBV5-5 and TRBJ2-7): DAGVTQSPTHLIKTRGQQVTLRCSPISGHKSVSWYQQVLGQGPQFIFQYYEKEERGRGNFPDRFSARQFPNYSSELNVNALLLGDSALYLCASSASVAEQYFGPGTRLTVT.

The chain uses TRBV6-5 and TRBJ1-2; 10 bases align to TRBD1. Germline CDR1 and CDR2: MNHEY and SVGAGI. V lost 2 bases, J lost 7 bases, and 7 bases stayed unmatched. CDR3 length: 15 amino acids. The chain's CDR3 is CASSYPTGGGRGYTF. The DNA of the CDR3 is TGTGCCAGCAGTTACCCGACAGGGGGCGGTCGTGGCTACACCTTC.

The gene calls are TRBV30 and TRBJ1-2; perhaps TRBD1 as D (6 bases). V gave up 2 bases and J gave up 2 bases, with 21 bases separating them. The CDR3 spans 17 residues. Germline CDR1 GTSNPN, CDR2 SVGIG (reference sequence). CDR3: CAWSPHSTGLLNYGYTF. The CDR3 DNA reads as TGTGCCTGGAGTCCTCATTCGACAGGCCTCTTGAACTATGGCTACACCTTC.

Details on this clone: One end of the junction does not line up with germline, which may come from a read error. The chain joins TRBV11-2 to TRBJ2-7; 8 positions agree with TRBD1. The germline CDR1 and CDR2 sequences are SGHAT and FQNNGV. The CDR3 sequence is 12 residues long. DNA for the CDR3: TGTGCCAGCAGCGTAGACAGGGGAGAGCAGTACTTC. This translates into CASSVDRGEQYF. Full variable domain (remainder filled in from reference TRBV11-2 and TRBJ2-7): EAGVAQSPRYKIIEKRQSVAFWCNPISGHATLYWYQQILGQGPKLLIQFQNNGVVDDSQLPKDRFSAERLKGVDSTLKIQPAKLEDSAVYLCASSVDRGEQYFGPGTRLTVT.

The chain has TRBV6-6 and TRBJ2-7; TRBD1 matches at 9 bases. Trimming removed 2 bases from V and 3 bases from J; junction bases left unmatched: 5. Germline V gene sequence: CDR1 MNHNY, CDR2 SVGAGI (reference sequence). This CDR3 contains 15 residues. CDR3 sequence reads: CASSYKGQGHYEQYF. The DNA of the CDR3 is TGTGCCAGCAGTTACAAGGGACAGGGACACTACGAGCAGTACTTC.

The chain links TRBV3-1 (or the pseudogene TRBV3-2) to TRBJ2-2, with D unclear. The ends were cut back, 4 bases at V and 5 bases at J, with 8 bases in the middle. Germline V gives CDR1 LGHDT, CDR2 YNNKEL (reference sequence). The CDR3 is 13 amino acids. Here the CDR3 DNA reads TGTGCCAGCAGCCTAGTTTGGACCGGGGAGCTGTTTTTT. As protein: CASSLVWTGELFF.

DNA for the CDR3: TGTGCCAGCAGCCCCCCCCAGCGGGGGGGCGAGAACACCGGGGAGCTGTTTTTT. Amino acids: CASSPPQRGGENTGELFF. The J gene is TRBJ2-2, the V gene TRBV3-1 (or the pseudogene TRBV3-2); 10 positions match TRBD2. V was clipped by 4 bases and J by 1 base; unmatched bases: 9. CDR1 is LGHDT and CDR2 is YNNKEL in the germline V gene (reference sequence). There are 18 residues in the CDR3.

Written as DNA, the CDR3 is TGCGCCACCCGACGGGAAACATCTGGAAACACCATATATTTT. It codes for CATRRETSGNTIYF. The chain couples TRBV4-1 to TRBJ1-3; D unresolved. This CDR3 has 14 residues. Germline V gives CDR1 MGHRA, CDR2 YSYEKL. Trimming removed 10 bases from V and 1 base from J, with 14 bases in between.

This clone was seen a few times. J is TRBJ1-2 and V is TRBV7-9; D gene ambiguous. With 5 bases removed from V and 2 bases from J, the gap between germline ends came to 6 bases. The germline gives CDR1 SEHNR, CDR2 FQNEAQ (reference sequence). CDR3 length: 12 amino acids. The CDR3 nucleotides are TGTGCCAGCAGCGGAGTGAACTATGGCTACACCTTC. Amino acid sequence: CASSGVNYGYTF.

This clone was seen once. The chain combines TRBV29-1 with TRBJ2-7; 9 nucleotides agree with TRBD1. Per the germline V gene, CDR1 is SQVTM and CDR2 is ANQGSEA. V was pared by 6 bases and J by 5 bases, with 11 bases of the junction left unmatched. The CDR3 runs 14 residues. CDR3 sequence reads: CSVKGGQGGHEQYF. The CDR3 DNA follows: TGCAGCGTCAAAGGGGGACAGGGAGGACACGAGCAGTACTTC.

The chain joins TRBV18 to TRBJ1-5; D ambiguous. Trimming left V 3 bases short and J 2 bases short, with 11 bases between. Per the germline V gene, CDR1 is KGHSH and CDR2 is LQKENI. This CDR3 has 15 residues. CDR3 sequence reads: CASSPNNQGNQPQHF. The CDR3 DNA follows: TGTGCCAGCTCACCGAATAATCAGGGCAATCAGCCCCAGCATTTT. Looking up the rest from reference TRBV18 and TRBJ1-5 gives the full variable domain: NAGVMQNPRHLVRRRGQEARLRCSPMKGHSHVYWYRQLPEEGLKFMVYLQKENIIDESGMPKERFSAEFPKEGPSILRIQQVVRGDSAAYFCASSPNNQGNQPQHFGDGTRLSIL.

This chain joins TRBV6-5 and TRBJ1-5; D may be TRBD1 (5 bases). The CDR3 loop spans 12 amino acids. Germline-derived CDR1 and CDR2 are MNHEY and SVGAGI. The CDR3 DNA is TGTGCGAGTCGGGGGATCCTCGGGTCCCAGCATTTT. It encodes CASRGILGSQHF.

V gene TRBV20-1 combines with J gene TRBJ1-1; D gene ambiguous. Trimming removed 6 bases at V and 11 bases at J, with 16 bases between. This CDR3 comprises 11 residues. Per the germline V gene, CDR1 is DFQATT and CDR2 is SNEGSKA (reference sequence). The CDR3, as DNA: TGCAGTGCCCGACGGAGGGATAATGCTTTCTTT. It specifies CSARRRDNAFF.

This clone was counted a few times. The rearrangement links TRBV4-1 to TRBJ2-7; D is uncertain. V lost 0 bases and J 7 bases, leaving 13 bases between the germline ends. This CDR3 comprises 14 residues. Germline V gene data show CDR1 as MGHRA and CDR2 as YSYEKL. CDR3 DNA sequence: TGCGCCAGCAGCCAAGACACTTCCCTCAGGGAGCAGTACTTC. Its translation: CASSQDTSLREQYF.

The J gene is TRBJ1-1, the V gene TRBV5-1; 8 nucleotides align to TRBD1. CDR1 is SGHRS and CDR2 is YFSETQ in the germline V gene. V lost 7 bases, J lost 0 bases, and 5 bases stayed unmatched. The CDR3 has 14 residues. CDR3 DNA sequence: TGCGCCAGCGCCTACAGGGGGATGAACACTGAAGCTTTCTTT. Translating gives CASAYRGMNTEAFF.